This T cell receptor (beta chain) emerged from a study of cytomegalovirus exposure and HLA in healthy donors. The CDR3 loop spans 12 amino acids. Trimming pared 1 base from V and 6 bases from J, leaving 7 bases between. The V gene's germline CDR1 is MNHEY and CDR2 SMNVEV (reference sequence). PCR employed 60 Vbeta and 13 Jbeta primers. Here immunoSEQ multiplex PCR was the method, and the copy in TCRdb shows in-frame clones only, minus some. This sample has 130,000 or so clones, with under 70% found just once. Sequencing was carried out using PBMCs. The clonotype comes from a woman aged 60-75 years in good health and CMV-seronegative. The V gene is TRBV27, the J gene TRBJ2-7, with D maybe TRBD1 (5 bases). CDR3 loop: CASSLFGAEQYF. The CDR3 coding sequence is TGTGCCAGCAGTTTATTTGGGGCCGAGCAGTACTTC.